The 3 T cell receptor beta chains presented below share a single source sample, sequenced in a study of shared clonotypes between healthy human individuals. Naive CD8 cells lacked CD45RO, underwent positive selection for CCR7 and left out terminally differentiated effector memory CD45RA+ cells. Assay: immunoSEQ multiplex PCR; the TCRdb copy retains only in-frame clones and omits some. Here the sample spans about 1.9 million clones, 80% to 95% being singletons. Sequencing was carried out using naive CD8+ T cells from PBMCs. These receptors were taken from a man aged 18 to 29 in good health. Some clones in this sample may be carry-over from other donors' samples.

The rearrangement links TRBV28 to TRBJ1-4; D is perhaps TRBD1 (5 bases). Germline V gives CDR1 MDHEN, CDR2 SYDVKM. V was clipped by 3 bases and J by 8 bases, with 13 bases between them. The CDR3 consists of 14 residues. The CDR3 DNA sequence: TGTGCCAGCAGTTTGGTCCAGGGTGGGGAAAAACTGTTTTTT. As protein: CASSLVQGGEKLFF.

The chain has TRBV4-3 and TRBJ2-1; D gene unclear. Trimming took 4 bases from V and 3 from J, leaving 13 bases between them. Germline lookup yields CDR1 LGHNA and CDR2 YSLEER. This CDR3 is built from 15 residues. The CDR3 DNA reads TGCGCCAGCAGCCGGGTGAGAGACATCTACAATGAGCAGTTCTTC. Its translation is CASSRVRDIYNEQFF.

This clone was recorded only once. The chain carries TRBV9 and TRBJ1-2, with 9 positions matching TRBD1. The germline V gene has CDR1 SGDLS and CDR2 YYNGEE. The CDR3 covers 17 residues. Trimming took 3 bases from V and 4 from J; bases not matched to a gene: 13. CDR3 amino acids: CASSADPLQGAGYGYTF. The CDR3 nucleotides are TGTGCCAGCAGCGCCGACCCGTTACAGGGGGCTGGCTATGGCTACACCTTC.